This T cell receptor (beta chain) was identified in a study of shared clonotypes between healthy human individuals (TCRdb year 2020). At the level of the whole study: Two women and a few men aged 18 to 49 years were included in the cohort. Per donor, three plates each were used for CD4 naive and CD4 memory, two for CD8 naive, and one for CD8 memory. The study deeply sequenced blood TCR repertoires of five healthy adults to estimate repertoire size and the extent of clonotype sharing between individuals. Libraries were prepared and TCR repertoires were sequenced by different laboratories using diverse techniques, in order to increase sequencing depth and limit assay-specific biases. Leukapheresis yielded between about 0.94 and 8.9 billion PBMCs per donor. Broader findings and caveats from the paper: Naive subsets generally had larger estimated clonotype richness than memory subsets did. Incomplete sequencing was indicated by rarefaction of sorted-subset datasets, despite the large sequencing depth. Based on pairwise subsampling, the degree of clonotype sharing among donors was expected to be affected by sequencing depth. Roughly 5% of naive CD4, 3.5% of naive CD8, approximately 2.2% of memory CD4, and about 0.4% of memory CD8 clonotypes were shared across a handful of donors. Compared with non-shared clonotypes, the clonotypes found in all four sorted-subset donors had higher generation probabilities. The small number of donors limited the genetic and exposure-history diversity represented. Sampling was restricted to blood, and TCR repertoires in tissues likely differ from the TCR repertoires found in blood.

CD8 naive samples were CD45RO-negative cells positively selected for CCR7, giving a CD45RA+CCR7+ population that excluded TemRA cells. Donors were healthy HIV-negative adults with no recently reported acute infections or vaccinations. Every donor was a Caucasian adult residing in Nashville, Tennessee, USA. Blood was collected by leukapheresis, and PBMCs were isolated by Ficoll-Histopaque density gradient centrifugation and then cryopreserved in liquid nitrogen vapor phase. Analytical flow cytometry was used to check the purity and quantity of each magnetically sorted T cell population. Each sorted fraction had its genomic DNA isolated and then quantified by UV absorbance on a Nanodrop 2000c. According to the germline V gene, CDR1 reads SGDLS and CDR2 reads YYNGEE. Germline trimming: 4 bases from V, 2 bases from J; junction bases outside gene matches: 9. From cysteine to phenylalanine, the CDR3 is 15 amino acids long. Only the CDR3 DNA stays, 45 bases, in frame from base 1.

TCR CDR3 regions were amplified from genomic DNA by multiplex PCR using the deep immunoSEQ assay. Extracted genomic DNA from each cell subset was spread evenly across all wells of several immunoSEQ 96-well plates, with each plate serving as a replicate. Each replicate PCR for sorted subsets received around 200 ng genomic DNA, equal to 28,000 or so T cell genomes. Purified libraries were measured with a Qubit 3.0 fluorometer, size-checked on a Bioanalyzer 2100, and measured again with the KAPA Library Quantification kit. A separate single-read 150-cycle Illumina NextSeq 550 flow cell was used to sequence each immunoSEQ 96-well plate. Under the source paper's analysis protocol: Because only junctional sequences without quality scores were contained in the immunoSEQ output, filtering matching that applied to full-length reads could not be performed. Sequences were annotated with PyIR, a Python wrapper for IgBLAST v1.9, using IMGT germline references to assign V/J genes and CDR3. Any read was removed if the V/J assignment was weak (E-value above 1e-6), the CDR3 was missing, or the read contained stop codons, out-of-frame junctions, or ambiguous translated residues. V3J clonotypes were defined as sequences sharing an identical inferred V gene, J gene, and CDR3 amino acid sequence. Percentage overlap between repertoires was computed as shared unique clonotypes divided by the size of the smaller repertoire. RTK rarefaction, the Chao1 estimator, and Recon v2.1 estimates of unobserved clonotypes were used to assess repertoire richness. For all TCRbeta clonotypes obtained by the gDNA method from a handful of donors, generation probabilities were computed with OLGA. The table was pulled from immuneACCESS by TCRdb, which kept in-frame rearrangements only. Such tables lose some clones; where checked, under half of the loss comes from unresolved V genes, and the rest has no known cause. V and J calls and clone size come straight from that table; D and trimming were deduced from the DNA. The sample table holds more than 2 million clones, of which about 93% were seen once. The top ten constitute under 2% of the sample.

Details on this clone: Its cognate antigen has yet to be identified. No much larger clonotype is one base removed from it; base qualities were not supplied.

The TCR was taken from a man younger than 35 in good health. Some clones in this sample may be carry-over from other donors' samples. The chain is assembled from TRBV9 and TRBJ2-7, with 7 junctional bases fitting TRBD1. Specimen: naive CD8+ T cells from PBMCs. What this sample's cell subset or site label stands for: CD45RA+CCR7+. CDR3 sequence: CASSTTGTATYEQYF. DNA sequence: TGTGCCAGCAGCACCACCGGGACAGCAACCTACGAGCAGTACTTC.